These 3 T cell receptor beta chains were all obtained from the same sample, sequenced in a study of T cell repertoires in cytomegalovirus infection. TCRdb analysed the reads with MiXCR anew, one entry per CDR3 protein. In the table there are approximately 110,000 distinct CDR3 sequences, around 32% of which are singletons. Antigens for these TCRs are unknown. Sequenced material: CD8+ T cells from cultured PBMCs, taken from culture after CMV antigen stimulation. The receptors stem from a human donor in good health (CMV status not recorded). Some clones in this sample may be carry-over from other donors' samples.

The CDR3 loop is CSVEDPKLRGNTDTQYF. As DNA, the CDR3 is TGCAGCGTTGAAGATCCTAAATTGAGGGGGAACACAGATACGCAGTATTTT. The genes are TRBV29-1 and TRBJ2-3; D may be TRBD1 (6 bases). The CDR3 runs 17 residues. Germline loops: CDR1 SQVTM, CDR2 ANQGSEA. V was pared by 0 bases and J by 2 bases, with 18 bases between.

The chain has TRBV6-2 or TRBV6-3 and TRBJ1-1; unclear D gene. The V gene's germline CDR1 is MNHEY and CDR2 SVGEGT. With 2 bases removed from V and 0 bases from J, the gap between germline ends came to 10 bases. The CDR3 has 15 amino acids. Here the CDR3 reads CASSYGMDLNTEAFF. CDR3 nucleotide sequence: TGTGCCAGCAGTTACGGGATGGACTTGAACACTGAAGCTTTCTTT.

The gene calls are TRBV28 and TRBJ2-4, with D unclear. The CDR3 spans 14 residues. V lost 6 bases and J 0 bases, leaving 9 bases between the germline ends. Germline CDR1 and CDR2: MDHEN and SYDVKM. The CDR3 nucleotides read TGTGCCAGCAGCCAGCTCCTAGCCAAAAACATTCAGTACTTC. The encoded protein is CASSQLLAKNIQYF.